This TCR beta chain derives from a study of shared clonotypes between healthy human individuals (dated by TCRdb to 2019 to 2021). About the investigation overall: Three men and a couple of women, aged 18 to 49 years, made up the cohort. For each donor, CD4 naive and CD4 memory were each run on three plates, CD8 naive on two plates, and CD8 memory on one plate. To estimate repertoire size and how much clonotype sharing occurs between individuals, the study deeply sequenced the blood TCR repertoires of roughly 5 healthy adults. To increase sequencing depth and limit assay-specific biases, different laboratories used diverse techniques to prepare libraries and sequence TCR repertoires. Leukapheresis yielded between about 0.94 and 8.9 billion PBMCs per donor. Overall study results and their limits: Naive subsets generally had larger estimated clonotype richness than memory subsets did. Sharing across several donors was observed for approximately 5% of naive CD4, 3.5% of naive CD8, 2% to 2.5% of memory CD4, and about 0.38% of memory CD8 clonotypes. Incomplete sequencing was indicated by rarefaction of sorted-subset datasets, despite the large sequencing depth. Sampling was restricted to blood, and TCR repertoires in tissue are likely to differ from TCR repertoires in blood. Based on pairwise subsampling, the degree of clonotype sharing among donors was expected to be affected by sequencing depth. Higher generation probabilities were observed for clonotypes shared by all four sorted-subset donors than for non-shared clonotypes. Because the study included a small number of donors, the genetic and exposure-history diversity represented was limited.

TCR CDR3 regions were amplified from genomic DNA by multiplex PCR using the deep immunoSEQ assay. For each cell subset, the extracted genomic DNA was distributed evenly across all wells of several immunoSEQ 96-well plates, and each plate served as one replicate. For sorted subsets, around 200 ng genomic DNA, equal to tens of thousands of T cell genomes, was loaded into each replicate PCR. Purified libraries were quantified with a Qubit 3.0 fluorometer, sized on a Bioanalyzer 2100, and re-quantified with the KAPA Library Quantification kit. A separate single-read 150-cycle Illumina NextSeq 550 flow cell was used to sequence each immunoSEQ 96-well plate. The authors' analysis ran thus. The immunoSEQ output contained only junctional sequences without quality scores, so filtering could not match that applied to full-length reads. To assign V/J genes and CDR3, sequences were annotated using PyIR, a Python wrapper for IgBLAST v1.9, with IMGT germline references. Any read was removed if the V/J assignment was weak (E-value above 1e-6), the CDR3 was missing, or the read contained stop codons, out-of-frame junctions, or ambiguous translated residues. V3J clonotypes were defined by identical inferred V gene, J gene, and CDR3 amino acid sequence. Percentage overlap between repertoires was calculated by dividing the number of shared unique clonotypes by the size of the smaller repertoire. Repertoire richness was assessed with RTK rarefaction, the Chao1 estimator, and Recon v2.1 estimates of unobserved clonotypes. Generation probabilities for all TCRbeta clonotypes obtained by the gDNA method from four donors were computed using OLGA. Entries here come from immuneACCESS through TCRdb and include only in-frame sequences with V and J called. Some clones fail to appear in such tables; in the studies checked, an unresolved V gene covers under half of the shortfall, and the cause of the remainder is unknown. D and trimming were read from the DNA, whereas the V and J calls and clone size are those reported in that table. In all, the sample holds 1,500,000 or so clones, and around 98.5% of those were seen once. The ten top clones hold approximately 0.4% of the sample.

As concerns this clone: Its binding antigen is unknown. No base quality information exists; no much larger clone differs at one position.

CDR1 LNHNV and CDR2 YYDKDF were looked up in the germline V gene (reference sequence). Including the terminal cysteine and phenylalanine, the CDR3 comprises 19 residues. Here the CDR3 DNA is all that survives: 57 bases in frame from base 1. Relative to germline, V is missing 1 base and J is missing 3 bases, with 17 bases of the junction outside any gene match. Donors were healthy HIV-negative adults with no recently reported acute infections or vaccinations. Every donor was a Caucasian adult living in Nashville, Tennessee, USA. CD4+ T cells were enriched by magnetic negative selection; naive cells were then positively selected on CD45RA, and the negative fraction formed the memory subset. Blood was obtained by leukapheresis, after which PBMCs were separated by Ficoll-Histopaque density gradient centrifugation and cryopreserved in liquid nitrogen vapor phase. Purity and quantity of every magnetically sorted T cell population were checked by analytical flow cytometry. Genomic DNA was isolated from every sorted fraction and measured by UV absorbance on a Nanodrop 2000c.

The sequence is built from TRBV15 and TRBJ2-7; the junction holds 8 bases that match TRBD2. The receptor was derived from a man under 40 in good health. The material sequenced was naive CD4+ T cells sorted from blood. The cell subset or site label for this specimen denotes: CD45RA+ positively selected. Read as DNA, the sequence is TGTGCCACCAGCAGAGGTCGCGGGGGGCGGGAGAAGCGGGGCTACGAGCAGTACTTC. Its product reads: CATSRGRGGREKRGYEQYF.